This T cell receptor beta chain was profiled in a study of blood T cell repertoires in COVID-19. The CDR3 is 13 residues long. Germline CDR1 reads SGHNT; CDR2 reads YYREEE (reference sequence). V gave up 0 bases and J gave up 7 bases, with 10 bases separating them. Repertoires were generated with immunoSEQ multiplex PCR, while TCRdb's copy carries only in-frame clones and drops some. The sample has over 75,000 clones; about four fifths are singletons. The sequencing sample was made of peripheral blood. The sequence was collected from a human donor in a cohort sampled during active COVID-19. The V gene is TRBV5-4, the J gene TRBJ1-2, with D tentatively TRBD1 (6 bases). CDR3 in amino acids: CASSLGEQGGYTF. In DNA form, the CDR3 reads TGTGCCAGCAGCTTGGGGGAACAGGGTGGCTACACCTTC.